These 28 T cell receptor beta chains came from one sample sequenced in a study of blood T cell repertoires in COVID-19. The repertoire was sequenced with immunoSEQ multiplex PCR; TCRdb's copy has only in-frame clones and lacks some. The sample consists of 40,000 to 55,000 clones, roughly nine tenths of them appearing once. Input material: peripheral blood. Receptors were obtained from a human donor in a cohort sampled during active COVID-19.

The gene calls are TRBV14 and TRBJ2-1, with 15 bases aligning to TRBD2. Germline V gene sequence: CDR1 SGHDN, CDR2 FVKESK. The length of the CDR3 is 17 residues. Trimming removed 7 bases from V and 7 bases from J; junction bases left unmatched: 11. DNA for the CDR3: TGTGCCAGCACCCGAGGACTAGCGGGAGGGCCGGGGAATGAGCAGTTCTTC. It encodes CASTRGLAGGPGNEQFF.

The genes are TRBV19 and TRBJ2-1; 8 bases match TRBD2. Germline assignment: CDR1 LNHDA and CDR2 SQIVND (reference sequence). CDR3 size: 15 residues. V shed 5 bases and J 3 bases; nucleotides not matched to a gene: 6. The CDR3: CASSVGLAGYNEQFF. CDR3 in DNA: TGTGCCAGTAGTGTCGGGCTAGCGGGCTACAATGAGCAGTTCTTC.

This chain connects TRBV6-4 to TRBJ1-1; D call uncertain. Trimming stripped 5 bases from V and 1 base from J, with 11 bases between. CDR3 length: 14 residues. CDR1 and CDR2 (germline): MRHNA, SNTAGT. CDR3 sequence (DNA): TGTGCCAGCAGTTCAACAGATACGAACACTGAAGCTTTCTTT. Its translation: CASSSTDTNTEAFF.

The rearrangement uses TRBV28 and TRBJ1-1; D not resolved. CDR1 is MDHEN, CDR2 SYDVKM, per germline. The CDR3 extends over 11 amino acids. V was clipped by 2 bases and J by 11 bases, with 9 bases between them. The CDR3 loop reads CASSLGWEAFF. For the CDR3, the DNA is TGTGCCAGCAGTTTAGGGTGGGAGGCTTTCTTT.

A few counts support this clone. V and J are TRBV28 and TRBJ1-5, with D uncertain. Deletions cut 6 bases from V and 1 base from J, with 16 bases between. Germline V lookup: CDR1 MDHEN, CDR2 SYDVKM. This CDR3 spans 16 amino acids. CDR3 protein: CASRRDGRLSNQPQHF. CDR3 nucleotide sequence: TGTGCCAGCAGGCGTGACGGGAGACTAAGCAATCAGCCCCAGCATTTT.

J is TRBJ1-1 and V is TRBV7-3; TRBD1 aligns across 9 bases. Germline V CDR1 and CDR2: SGHTA, FQGTGA. This CDR3 spans 15 amino acids. The V segment lost 5 bases and the J segment 2 bases; nucleotides outside the gene matches: 6. CDR3 nucleotides: TGTGCCAGCAGCACAGGGGGCGGAATCAACACTGAAGCTTTCTTT. It is translated as CASSTGGGINTEAFF.

This clone was counted once. This chain links TRBV19 with TRBJ1-2, with D possibly TRBD1 on 5 matching bases. The V end lost 5 bases, the J end lost 8 bases, and 15 bases lay between the germline ends. Germline CDR1 LNHDA, CDR2 SQIVND (reference sequence). The CDR3 loop spans 13 amino acids. CDR3 sequence (DNA): TGTGCCAGTAGTCAGGGCGTATCCTACGGCTACACCTTC. It encodes CASSQGVSYGYTF.

This clone occurred once. The V gene is TRBV4-1, the J gene TRBJ1-5; 9 positions match TRBD1. The length of the CDR3 is 14 residues. The V segment lost 3 bases and the J segment 10 bases; nucleotides outside the gene matches: 7. Germline CDR1 reads MGHRA; CDR2 reads YSYEKL. This CDR3 is CASSHSDRGEPQHF. The CDR3 DNA reads TGCGCCAGCAGCCACTCGGACAGGGGAGAACCCCAGCATTTT.

A single count supports this clone. This sequence joins TRBV6-6 and TRBJ1-1; no definite D call. The germline V gene encodes CDR1 MNHNY and CDR2 SVGAGI (reference sequence). The V end was cut by 6 bases, the J end by 1 base, with 9 bases between. This CDR3 has 13 residues. The CDR3 region has the DNA TGTGCCAGCAGCCCCGACAAGAACACTGAAGCTTTCTTT. This codes for CASSPDKNTEAFF.

In DNA, the CDR3 is TGTGCCACCAAGTCAGGGGTTACTGGGGCCAACGTCCTGACTTTC. This encodes CATKSGVTGANVLTF. The J gene is TRBJ2-6, the V gene TRBV15, with D possibly TRBD1 on 6 matching bases. Germline V gene lookup returns CDR1 LNHNV and CDR2 YYDKDF (reference sequence). V lost 7 bases and J 2 bases, leaving 12 bases between the germline ends. The CDR3 is 15 residues long.

The gene calls are TRBV19 and TRBJ1-6; D is undetermined. Looked up from germline, CDR1 is LNHDA and CDR2 is SQIVND (reference sequence). V lost 4 bases, J lost 11 bases, and 12 bases lay in between. The CDR3 consists of 13 residues. This CDR3 is CASSSDGRTPLHF. CDR3 nucleotide sequence: TGTGCCAGTAGTAGCGACGGGAGGACACCCCTCCACTTT. The variable domain in full, with the rest retrieved from reference TRBV19 and TRBJ1-6, is DGGITQSPKYLFRKEGQNVTLSCEQNLNHDAMYWYRQDPGQGLRLIYYSQIVNDFQKGDIAEGYSVSREKKESFPLTVTSAQKNPTAFYLCASSSDGRTPLHFGNGTRLTVT.

Worth noting for this clone: One end of the junction does not line up with germline, which may come from a read error. The CDR3 reads CASSEGGRGGNEKLFF. CDR3 bases: TGTGCCAGCAGCGAAGGAGGGCGGGGTGGAAATGAAAAACTGTTTTTT. The J gene is TRBJ1-4, the V gene TRBV2; D ambiguous. The CDR3 contains 16 residues. Germline CDR1 is SNHLY and CDR2 is FYNNEI. The complete variable domain, with remaining parts taken from reference TRBV2 and TRBJ1-4, reads EPEVTQTPSHQVTQMGQEVILRCVPISNHLYFYWYRQILGQKVEFLVSFYNNEISEKSEIFDDQFSVERPDGSNFTLKIRSTKLEDSAMYFCASSEGGRGGNEKLFFGSGTQLSVL.

The rearrangement joins TRBV4-1 to TRBJ2-3; 8 bases line up with TRBD2. In germline, CDR1 is MGHRA, CDR2 YSYEKL. V lost 1 base and J lost 2; bases outside the gene matches: 5. This CDR3 region has 16 residues. The CDR3 loop is CASSQVSGGTTDTQYF. In nucleotides, the CDR3 is TGCGCCAGCAGCCAAGTGAGCGGGGGAACCACAGATACGCAGTATTTT.

J is TRBJ1-1 and V is TRBV19, with 7 bases fitting TRBD1. V was pared by 5 bases and J by 6 bases, with 15 bases of the junction left unmatched. CDR1 is LNHDA, CDR2 SQIVND, per germline (reference sequence). The CDR3 spans 16 residues. In DNA form, the CDR3 reads TGTGCCAGTAGTGAGGGGACAGACCTTCTCTGGGCTGAAGCTTTCTTT. Residues: CASSEGTDLLWAEAFF.

The CDR3 DNA reads as TGTGCCAGCACCGGCGGGATCCTTGGTGGCTACACCTTC. It encodes CASTGGILGGYTF. The V call is TRBV28, the J call TRBJ1-2; no definite D call. The CDR3 contains 13 residues. With 7 bases removed from V and 7 bases from J, the gap between germline ends came to 16 bases. Germline V gene lookup returns CDR1 MDHEN and CDR2 SYDVKM.

V gene TRBV10-3 combines with J gene TRBJ2-3; TRBD1 might be the D (5 bases). The V end lost 3 bases, the J end lost 0 bases, and 13 bases lay between the germline ends. The CDR3 covers 16 residues. Germline CDR1 ENHRY, CDR2 SYGVKD. Written as DNA, the CDR3 is TGTGCCATCAGTGATCCAGGGAAGGCTAGCACAGATACGCAGTATTTT. It yields the protein CAISDPGKASTDTQYF.

V and J are TRBV6-1 and TRBJ2-7; D remains ambiguous. The germline CDR1 and CDR2 sequences are MNHNS and SASEGT. With 3 bases removed from V and 4 bases from J, the gap between germline ends came to 10 bases. CDR3 length: 13 residues. The CDR3 DNA reads as TGTGCCAGCAGTGATGCGGTAAGGTACGAGCAGTACTTC. As protein: CASSDAVRYEQYF.

The V gene is TRBV7-6, the J gene TRBJ2-1, with 8 positions matching TRBD2. Germline loops: CDR1 SGHVS, CDR2 FNYEAQ. This CDR3 has 14 residues. V dropped 4 bases and J dropped 7; count of bases not matched to a gene: 6. CDR3 residues: CASSSGLGLNEQFF. CDR3 sequence (DNA): TGTGCCAGCAGCTCGGGACTAGGGTTGAATGAGCAGTTCTTC.

This sequence joins TRBV21-1 and TRBJ1-3. TRBV21-1 is described as a pseudogene. The CDR3 runs to 13 residues. Written as DNA, the CDR3 is TGTGGGTCGCGGATGGGTAGTGGAAACACCATATATTTT. Translating gives CGSRMGSGNTIYF.

The chain employs TRBV5-7 and TRBJ1-3; D uncertain. TRBV5-7 is identified as an open reading frame with a role that is uncertain. Trimming took 1 base from V and 3 from J, leaving 14 bases between them. The CDR3 contains 16 residues. The CDR3 DNA reads TGTGCCAGCAGCTTGAAGCAGGCGTTTTGTGGAAACACCATATATTTT. Its translation: CASSLKQAFCGNTIYF.

V is TRBV27 and J is TRBJ2-5; 8 bases line up with TRBD1. The CDR3 contains 16 residues. The V segment lost 4 bases and the J segment 4 bases; nucleotides outside the gene matches: 11. Germline lookup yields CDR1 MNHEY and CDR2 SMNVEV (reference sequence). The CDR3 sequence is CASSSQGAWGRETQYF. Here the CDR3 DNA reads TGTGCCAGCAGTTCCCAGGGGGCGTGGGGGCGAGAGACCCAGTACTTC.

The sample holds a few counts of this clone. The genes are TRBV13 and TRBJ1-5; D possibly corresponds to TRBD1 (5 bases). Germline CDR1 and CDR2: PRHDT and FYEKMQ (reference sequence). This CDR3 has 15 residues. With 2 bases removed from V and 2 bases from J, the gap between germline ends came to 10 bases. Here the CDR3 reads CASSLSGTGNQPQHF. CDR3 bases: TGTGCCAGCAGCTTAAGCGGGACGGGCAATCAGCCCCAGCATTTT.

This chain joins TRBV6-2 or TRBV6-3 and TRBJ2-1; 7 nucleotides match TRBD2. The germline V gene encodes CDR1 MNHEY and CDR2 SVGEGT. The CDR3 loop spans 14 amino acids. The V segment lost 2 bases and the J segment 9 bases; nucleotides outside the gene matches: 7. The DNA of the CDR3 is TGTGCCAGCAGTTACCGCGCGGGAGCGGGTGAGCAGTTCTTC. Translated: CASSYRAGAGEQFF.

This clone was counted between two and nine times. DNA of the CDR3: TGCAGCGGAATGACAGGGGGACCCTCTGGGGCCAACGTCCTGACTTTC. Protein: CSGMTGGPSGANVLTF. The chain has TRBV29-1 and TRBJ2-6, with 9 bases matching TRBD1. The germline V gene encodes CDR1 SQVTM and CDR2 ANQGSEA. The CDR3 loop spans 16 amino acids. The ends lost 7 bases at V and 0 bases at J; junction bases unmatched: 7.

The chain employs TRBV6-2 or TRBV6-3 and TRBJ2-6; weak D call: TRBD1 (6 bases). The CDR3 extends over 19 amino acids. Germline values: CDR1 MNHEY, CDR2 SVGEGT. Deletions cut 3 bases from V and 0 bases from J, with 18 bases between. The CDR3: CASSYRVAGASSGANVLTF. The CDR3 region has the DNA TGTGCCAGCAGTTATCGGGTCGCAGGGGCCTCCTCTGGGGCCAACGTCCTGACTTTC.

The chain recombines TRBV5-4 with TRBJ2-1, with 8 bases lining up with TRBD1. The trim removed 4 bases at V and 1 base at J, leaving 4 bases unmatched. CDR1 and CDR2 (germline): SGHNT, YYREEE (reference sequence). This CDR3 has 15 amino acids. The CDR3: CASSPGQGSYNEQFF. The CDR3 DNA sequence: TGTGCCAGCAGCCCTGGACAGGGTTCCTACAATGAGCAGTTCTTC.

V is TRBV5-1 and J is TRBJ2-3, with 10 positions matching TRBD2. The germline gives CDR1 SGHRS, CDR2 YFSETQ. The CDR3 runs to 14 residues. Germline trimming cut 4 bases from V and 5 bases from J; bases unmatched to any gene: 4. The CDR3 reads CASSPTSGVDTQYF. In nucleotides, the CDR3 is TGCGCCAGCAGCCCTACTAGCGGGGTAGATACGCAGTATTTT.

The V gene is TRBV9, the J gene TRBJ2-2, with 11 nucleotides matching TRBD2. Germline CDR1 reads SGDLS; CDR2 reads YYNGEE. V lost 5 bases and J lost 1; bases outside the gene matches: 10. CDR3 size: 18 residues. The CDR3: CASRFPLAGGLNTGELFF. The DNA of the CDR3 is TGTGCCAGCAGATTTCCCTTAGCGGGGGGGTTGAACACCGGGGAGCTGTTTTTT.